This TCR beta chain was recovered during a study of identical twins. Points from the study as a whole: Sharing of beta out-of-frame sequences by twins showed a weaker excess.

To note about this clonotype: Its specificity is not known.

Template switching added a universal primer site; cDNA carried unique molecular identifiers. MiXCR, run by TCRdb on the 5' RACE reads, gives a single entry per CDR3 protein. Of 1.5 million to 2 million distinct CDR3 sequences in the sample, less than 35% were seen once. Healthy Caucasian individuals made up all the donors. Trimming took off 5 bases at V and 2 bases at J, with 14 bases between the two ends. The length of the CDR3 is 14 residues. Looked up from germline, CDR1 is DFQATT and CDR2 is SNEGSKA (reference sequence). The J gene is TRBJ2-3, the V gene TRBV20-1, with D possibly matching TRBD2 (6 bases). The sample consisted of cord blood. This sequence originates from a newborn girl in good health. The CDR3 nucleotides are TGCAGTGCTGGGCGGGGACGCCACACAGATACGCAGTATTTT. This codes for CSAGRGRHTDTQYF.